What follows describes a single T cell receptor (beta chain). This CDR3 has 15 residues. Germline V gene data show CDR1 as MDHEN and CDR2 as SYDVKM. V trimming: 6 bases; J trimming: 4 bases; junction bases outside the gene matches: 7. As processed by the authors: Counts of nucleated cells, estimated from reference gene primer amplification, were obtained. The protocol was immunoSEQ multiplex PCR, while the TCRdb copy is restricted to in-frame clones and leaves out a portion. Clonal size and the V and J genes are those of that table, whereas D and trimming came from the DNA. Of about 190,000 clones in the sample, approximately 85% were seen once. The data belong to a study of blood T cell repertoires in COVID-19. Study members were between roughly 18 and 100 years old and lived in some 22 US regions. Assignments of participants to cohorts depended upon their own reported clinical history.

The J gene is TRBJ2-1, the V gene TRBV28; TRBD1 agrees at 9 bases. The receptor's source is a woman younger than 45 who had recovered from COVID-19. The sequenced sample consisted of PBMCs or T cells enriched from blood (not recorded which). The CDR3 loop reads CASRAGTGLYNEQFF. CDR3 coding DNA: TGTGCCAGCAGAGCGGGGACAGGGCTATACAATGAGCAGTTCTTC. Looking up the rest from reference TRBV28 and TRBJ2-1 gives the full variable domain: DVKVTQSSRYLVKRTGEKVFLECVQDMDHENMFWYRQDPGLGLRLIYFSYDVKMKEKGDIPEGYSVSREKKERFSLILESASTNQTSMYLCASRAGTGLYNEQFFGPGTRLTVL.